This TCR beta chain emerged from a study of control samples from healthy donors and cancer patients (dated by TCRdb to between 2020 and 2021). The library came from the immunoSEQ multiplex PCR assay. TCRdb took this table from immuneACCESS and kept in-frame rearrangements with V and J called. Such tables lack part of the clones; where checked against another copy, unresolved V genes explain under half of the gap, and the rest is unexplained. Present in this sample are 150,000 or so clones, just under 95% of which were seen just once. About 8.5% of the sample lies in the top ten. A remark on this clone: The antigen it binds to is not known. Within one base of it there is no much larger clone, and no base qualities were kept.

This clonotype was obtained from a woman aged 35 to 49 in good health. The specimen sequenced was blood.

DNA sequence: TGTGCCAGCAGCTTAGGCCCGGACAGGGGGCGAGAGACCCAGTACTTC. This sequence encodes CASSLGPDRGRETQYF. The rearrangement combines TRBV9 with TRBJ2-5, with TRBD1 identical over 11 junction bases. From V the trimming removes 4 bases and from J it removes 4 bases, while the gene matches leave 9 bases of the junction unaccounted for. The germline V gene provides CDR1 SGDLS and CDR2 YYNGEE. From its cysteine to its phenylalanine, the CDR3 spans 16 amino acids. The DNA shown is the 48-base CDR3, in frame from base 1.